This entry describes one TCR beta chain. CDR1 and CDR2 from the germline V gene are LNHDA and SQIVND (reference sequence). The V gene lost 8 bases and the J gene lost 1 base, with 12 bases spanning the gap. This CDR3 spans 14 amino acids. As processed by the authors: Quantification of nucleated cells was approximated via reference gene primer amplification. Method: immunoSEQ multiplex PCR; TCRdb's copy keeps in-frame clones and lacks some. The DNA gave D and trimming, while V, J and clone size come from that table. The data contain 250,000 to 350,000 clones, approximately 84% of them singletons. These data belong to a study of blood T cell repertoires in COVID-19. Study in general: PBMCs, B-cell-depleted T cells, or T cells provided the cDNA or gDNA that made up the material.

Participants' reported clinical history set cohort assignment. Each recovered donor of Cohort 3 presented with two negative PCRs, clearance, or symptom resolution. This receptor was obtained from a woman aged 18-29 years who had recovered from COVID-19. The specimen sequenced was PBMCs or T cells enriched from blood (not recorded which). The V and J genes are TRBV19 and TRBJ1-3; no definite D call. The CDR3 sequence: CASGGRSSGNTIYF. The CDR3 DNA sequence: TGTGCCAGTGGAGGACGGTCATCTGGAAACACCATATATTTT.